This T cell receptor (beta chain) was identified in a study of identical twins. This clonotype showed up many times. One entry per CDR3 protein results from TCRdb running MiXCR on the 5' RACE reads. The sample has 700,000 to 950,000 distinct CDR3 sequences, around an eighth seen once. This CDR3 region has 15 residues. Between the trimmed V and J ends, which lost 2 bases and 0 bases, there was a span of 7 bases. Germline lookup yields CDR1 SGHVS and CDR2 FQNEAQ. These same records also appear under a second study, on yellow fever vaccine responses in identical twins.

The sequencing input was PBMCs. The chain joins TRBV7-8 to TRBJ2-2; D is unclear. The origin of this receptor is a woman between 18 and 30 years old in good health. CDR3: CASSLSQTNTGELFF. The CDR3 DNA sequence: TGTGCCAGCAGCTTATCACAGACGAACACCGGGGAGCTGTTTTTT.